This is a list of T cell receptor beta chains from one sample in a study of shared clonotypes between healthy human individuals. Here immunoSEQ multiplex PCR was the method, and the copy in TCRdb shows in-frame clones only, minus some. Of around 720,000 clones in the sample, around 73% were seen once. The sample was memory CD4+ T cells sorted from blood. These receptor sequences come from a woman aged 30 to 39 in good health. Each CDR3 is given with its conserved first and last residue. The D gene is left open where the match is weak. Rows give clone size only sometimes, using once, few, many, or a class for an expanded clone.

clone_size j_call v_call d_call cdr3_nt cdr3_aa
- TRBJ2-5 TRBV4-2 - TGTGCCAGCAGCCATCCCGGTGAGGGCGGGGAAGAGACCCAGTACTTC CASSHPGEGGEETQYF
- TRBJ1-2 TRBV5-1 - TGCGCCAGCAGCCCCGCGGGAACCCAATATGGCTACACCTTC CASSPAGTQYGYTF
- TRBJ2-1 TRBV4-2 TRBD2 TGTGCCAGCAGCCAAGATTATCATCTCCGCGGCGGGAGAATCGATGAGCAGTTCTTC CASSQDYHLRGGRIDEQFF
- TRBJ2-2 TRBV4-1 TRBD1 TGCGCCAGCAGCCAAGGGCACCTCCAGGGGGTGGGCACCGGGGAGCTGTTTTTT CASSQGHLQGVGTGELFF
- TRBJ2-7 TRBV2 - TGTGCCAGCAGAGAAGACTTCTACGAGCAGTACTTC CASREDFYEQYF
- TRBJ2-7 TRBV12-5 TRBD1 TGTGCTAGTGGTTTGGCCCCGGGACAGGGGATCTCATACGAGCAGTACTTC CASGLAPGQGISYEQYF
- TRBJ1-3 TRBV27 TRBD1 TGTGCCAGCAGCCAACAGCGACAGGGCGCTGGAAACACCATATATTTT CASSQQRQGAGNTIYF
- TRBJ1-1 TRBV6-1 - TGTGCCAGCAGTGAAGGCGGCCGGAACACTGAAGCTTTCTTT CASSEGGRNTEAFF
- TRBJ1-5 TRBV28 - TGTGCCATCCGACAGAGCCCTTCGGGCGGGGGCAATCAGCCCCAGCATTTT CAIRQSPSGGGNQPQHF
- TRBJ2-3 TRBV19 TRBD2 TGTGCCAGTAGTATAAGCCGAGCGGGGACTCAAGATACGCAGTATTTT CASSISRAGTQDTQYF
few TRBJ1-2 TRBV7-8 - TGTGCCAGCAGCCAGCAGGGCTTAGGTGCTCAACCTAACTATGGCTACACCTTC CASSQQGLGAQPNYGYTF
once TRBJ2-2 TRBV5-1 - TGCGCCAGCAGCGACAGCGGACCGAACACCGGGGAGCTGTTTTTT CASSDSGPNTGELFF
- TRBJ2-1 TRBV6-1 - TGTGCCAGCAGTGGGGATATCCCCTCCCAGTGGAATGAGCAGTTCTTC CASSGDIPSQWNEQFF
- TRBJ2-7 TRBV2 - TGTGCCAGCAGTAAGTCGACAGTTCTCCCTAACGAGCAGTACTTC CASSKSTVLPNEQYF
- TRBJ2-5 TRBV7-9 TRBD2 TGTGCCTCCTCCTTAGCGGGAGGGCCGGAGACCCAGTACTTC CASSLAGGPETQYF
- TRBJ1-1 TRBV18 - TGTGCCAGCTCAATGGGGACACCGAACACTGAAGCTTTCTTT CASSMGTPNTEAFF
- TRBJ2-7 TRBV6-1 TRBD2 TGTGCCAGCACCCCACTACTAGCGGGAGGGGGAGAGCAGTACTTC CASTPLLAGGGEQYF
many TRBJ2-3 TRBV7-3 - TGTGCCAGCAGCTTACAGGCTATAAGCACAGATACGCAGTATTTT CASSLQAISTDTQYF
- TRBJ2-7 TRBV20-1 - TGCAGTGCTAGAAAGGACTGGAAGCAGTACTTC CSARKDWKQYF
- TRBJ1-5 TRBV19 TRBD1 TGTGCCAGTAGTCTTAGGACAGGGCAGCAGCCCCAGCATTTT CASSLRTGQQPQHF
- TRBJ2-5 TRBV19 - TGTGCCAGTAGTACAGGGGTACAAAAAATGGGGGAGACCCAGTACTTC CASSTGVQKMGETQYF
few TRBJ1-2 TRBV28 TRBD1 TGTGCCAGCAGTTTCAGGGGGAGTCAAGGCTACACCTTC CASSFRGSQGYTF
many TRBJ1-1 TRBV5-4 TRBD1 TGTGCCAGCAGCTGGGGGACAGACACTGAAGCTTTCTTT CASSWGTDTEAFF